This record looks at one TCR beta chain sequence and its context. The specificity of this receptor is unknown. No per-base quality is available; no much larger clone lies one base away. The immunoSEQ Assay, a bias-controlled multiplex PCR, was used to amplify TCRbeta CDR3 regions from genomic DNA. In the paper's pipeline: Within the assay, amplification of reference gene primers was used to estimate how many nucleated cells each sample contained. To quantify the absolute abundance of each unique TCRbeta CDR3 rearrangement, sequence reads were collapsed and filtered. Productive Simpson clonality was computed per sample as the square root of Simpson's diversity index over productive rearrangements. TCRdb provides this immuneACCESS table in a form limited to in-frame rearrangements. Some clones are lacking; in checked studies, under half of them reflect an unresolved V gene, and why the rest are absent is not known. The DNA was the basis for D and trimming; V, J and clone size are from that table. The sample yields over 150,000 clones; around nine tenths were counted once. 2% to 2.5% of the sample is held by the ten biggest clonotypes.

The data derive from a study of blood T cell repertoires in COVID-19 (dated by TCRdb to about 2020). A note on the overall study: Collaborator samples came from the United States, Italy and Spain and covered acute and convalescent phases of COVID-19. The material from the prospective study consisted of cDNA or gDNA derived from T cells, B-cell-depleted T cells, or PBMCs. Subjects who had been exposed to COVID-19, were actively infected with it, or had recovered from it provided the deeply sampled blood TCRbeta repertoires that made up the dataset. The repertoires were made available in a free public database intended to serve as a resource for research on the immune response to SARS-CoV-2. Samples were obtained from the ongoing ImmuneRACE study (first 160 participants) and from over a thousand subjects provided by 6 global collaborators. Sample metadata almost always included a de-identified subject ID, COVID-19 status, age in years and sex. Where available, HLA class I and class II types were taken from metadata supplied by the sample provider and were not determined by assay-based typing. Results the study describes overall, beyond this receptor: The amount of clinical and demographic metadata varied by source and participant and was provided uncurated.

Samples from volunteer blood donors who had recovered from COVID-19 were contributed by a second Seattle source. The collaborating institutions used their own protocols to collect whole blood in K2EDTA tubes. Collaborator samples were shipped for TCRbeta analysis as frozen whole blood, isolated PBMCs, or DNA extracted from either sample type. The CDR3 contains 14 residues, cysteine and phenylalanine counted. The sequence is cut down to CDR3 DNA, 42 bases in frame from base 1. The V end loses 0 bases and the J end loses 7 bases, and a stretch of 10 bases separates them. Taken from the germline V gene (reference sequence), the CDR1 and CDR2 loops are SGHNT and YYREEE.

Input material: peripheral blood. Here the chain combines TRBV5-4 and TRBJ2-2; D gene: possibly TRBD1, on 6 matching bases. The source of this sequence is a man aged 50 to 59 who had recovered from COVID-19. The DNA is TGTGCCAGCAGCTTGGCAGGGGCGGGCGGGGAGCTGTTTTTT. It codes for CASSLAGAGGELFF. The CDR3, completed at both ends by the reference TRBV5-4 and TRBJ2-2 genes, gives the full variable domain ETGVTQSPTHLIKTRGQQVTLRCSSQSGHNTVSWYQQALGQGPQFIFQYYREEENGRGNFPPRFSGLQFPNYSSELNVNALELDDSALYLCASSLAGAGGELFFGEGSRLTVL.